This is a list of T cell receptor beta chains from one sample in a study of blood T cell repertoires in COVID-19. The method was immunoSEQ multiplex PCR; TCRdb's version includes in-frame clones alone and lacks a portion of them. The profile shows under 80,000 clones, 75% to 90% of them singletons. The specimen was peripheral blood. These receptors were collected from a human donor in a cohort sampled during active COVID-19. CDR3s include the opening cysteine and the closing phenylalanine or tryptophan. The D gene is left open where the match is weak. Clone size is stated in some rows and not others, as once, few, many or a class when expanded.

TRBV5-1	TRBD2	.	TRBJ2-1	TGCGCCAGCAGCATCAGCGGGGGGGCGAATGAGCAGTTCTTC	CASSISGGANEQFF
TRBV3-1/TRBV3-2	TRBD2	.	TRBJ2-3	TGTGCCAGCACCAAAGCGGGGGGGCAGGTAGATACGCAGTATTTT	CASTKAGGQVDTQYF
TRBV7-2	.	.	TRBJ1-2	TGTGCCAGCAGCTTAGGGCGACAGCTTAAGGGCTACACCTTC	CASSLGRQLKGYTF
TRBV4-1	.	few	TRBJ1-6	TGCGCCAGCAGCCAACGGGGTACGGATTCACCCCTCCACTTT	CASSQRGTDSPLHF
TRBV6-1	.	.	TRBJ1-1	TGTGCCAGCAGTGAAGGGTCGGGTTTAGGGGGCACTGAAGCTTTCTTT	CASSEGSGLGGTEAFF
TRBV30	TRBD1	.	TRBJ1-1	TGTGCCTGGAGGCTTGGGACAGCCAACACTGAAGCTTTCTTT	CAWRLGTANTEAFF
TRBV3-1/TRBV3-2	.	.	TRBJ1-2	TGTGCCAGCAGCCAGGGAGACTATGGCTACACCTTC	CASSQGDYGYTF
TRBV5-5	.	once	TRBJ2-3	TGTGCCAGCAGCTTAATAGGGGCAACAGATACGCAGTATTTT	CASSLIGATDTQYF
TRBV5-1	.	.	TRBJ1-1	TGCGCCAGCAGCTTACAGGCCTCGAACACTGAAGCTTTCTTT	CASSLQASNTEAFF
TRBV2	.	.	TRBJ1-5	TGTGCCAGCAGGGAGGGGACCAGCTATCAGCCCCAGCATTTT	CASREGTSYQPQHF
TRBV10-1	.	.	TRBJ1-4	TGCGCCAGCAGTGCTTGCGGCCAGGGATATGAAAAACTGTTTTTT	CASSACGQGYEKLFF
TRBV7-9	TRBD1	.	TRBJ2-5	TGTGCCAGCAGCTTTGGGACAGGGGGCCAAGAGACCCAGTACTTC	CASSFGTGGQETQYF
TRBV27	.	.	TRBJ1-1	TGTGCCAGCAGTCCTGCGACCCGGGTGACTGAAGCTTTCTTT	CASSPATRVTEAFF
TRBV5-4	TRBD1	.	TRBJ1-1	TGTGCCAGCAGGCCCTCCGGGACAGGGGGCAGGAGCACTGAAGCTTTCTTT	CASRPSGTGGRSTEAFF
TRBV6-6	.	.	TRBJ2-1	TGTGCCAGCAGTATTGCTGGACAGTTCTCCTACAATGAGCAGTTCTTC	CASSIAGQFSYNEQFF
TRBV5-6	.	.	TRBJ1-2	TGTGCCAGCAGCCCCCGGACAGTCTATGGCTACACCTTC	CASSPRTVYGYTF
TRBV11-3	TRBD1	few	TRBJ2-3	TGTGCCACTCGGACAGGGCGGTCAGATACGCAGTATTTT	CATRTGRSDTQYF
TRBV6-1	TRBD2	.	TRBJ2-5	TGTGCCAGCAGTGAACTAGCGGGGGGGCAAGAGACCCAGTACTTC	CASSELAGGQETQYF
TRBV2	TRBD2	.	TRBJ2-3	TGTGCCAGCAAATGGGCGGGGGGGGACAGCACAGATACGCAGTATTTT	CASKWAGGDSTDTQYF
TRBV30	TRBD1	.	TRBJ1-4	TGTGCCTGGAGTGTCCGTTGGGGCGACAGGGGAGGATTAATACTGTTTTTT	CAWSVRWGDRGGLILFF
TRBV10-3	.	.	TRBJ2-7	TGTGCCATCAGTGAGGGACTAACCTACGAGCAGTACTTC	CAISEGLTYEQYF
TRBV19	.	.	TRBJ1-6	TGTGCCAGTAGTATGAAGGGCGGGGATAATTCACCCCTCCACTTT	CASSMKGGDNSPLHF
TRBV5-5	.	once	TRBJ1-2	TGTGCCAGCAGCACTCATGGACAGATACCCTATGGCTACACCTTC	CASSTHGQIPYGYTF
TRBV18	.	few	TRBJ2-1	TGTGCCAGCTCGCCTATAGCCGGGACCTACAATGAGCAGTTCTTC	CASSPIAGTYNEQFF
TRBV19	.	.	TRBJ1-5	TGTGCCAGTAGTGGAGGGTACCCGGGTCAGCCCCAGCATTTT	CASSGGYPGQPQHF
TRBV19	.	.	TRBJ2-7	.	CASSISSGQGGHEQYF
TRBV13	TRBD1	few	TRBJ1-1	TGTGCCAGCAGCTATGACAGGGGTAAGACTGAAGCTTTCTTT	CASSYDRGKTEAFF
TRBV30	TRBD2	.	TRBJ2-3	TGTGCCTGGTCAGCGGGGTGGGGCACAGATACGCAGTATTTT	CAWSAGWGTDTQYF
TRBV30	.	.	TRBJ2-2	TGTGCCTCCTCAGGTTTTAATACCGGGGAGCTGTTTTTT	CASSGFNTGELFF
TRBV3-1/TRBV3-2	TRBD1	.	TRBJ2-1	TGTGCCAGCAGCCAAGAACTAAGGGCGGGACAGGGTCCCAATGAGCAGTTCTTC	CASSQELRAGQGPNEQFF
TRBV19	.	.	TRBJ2-5	TGTGCCAGTAACACCAGGCCTCAAGAGACCCAGTACTTC	CASNTRPQETQYF
TRBV24-1	TRBD2	.	TRBJ2-3	TGTGCCACCAGTGACACTAGCGGGGCCAGCACAGATACGCAGTATTTT	CATSDTSGASTDTQYF
TRBV7-2	TRBD1	.	TRBJ2-1	TGTGCCAGCAGCCTGGGACAGGGGGGCAATGAGCAGTTCTTC	CASSLGQGGNEQFF
TRBV9	TRBD1	.	TRBJ1-2	TGTGCCAGCAGCGTAGGGCCGGGACAGGCCTACTATGGCTACACCTTC	CASSVGPGQAYYGYTF
TRBV9	TRBD1	.	TRBJ1-2	TGTGCCAGCAGCGTAACGGGACAGGACTATGGCTACACCTTC	CASSVTGQDYGYTF
TRBV6-6	.	once	TRBJ2-7	TGTGCCAGCAGTCTAGGGACTTTCGAGCAGTACTTC	CASSLGTFEQYF
TRBV5-6	TRBD1	.	TRBJ2-7	TGTGCCAGCAGCTTGGGACAGGGGAGATCCTACGAGCAGTACTTC	CASSLGQGRSYEQYF
TRBV27	.	.	TRBJ1-5	TGTGCCAGCAGTTTAGTAGGGGGACAGCCCCAGCATTTT	CASSLVGGQPQHF
TRBV6-2/TRBV6-3	.	.	TRBJ2-3	TGTGCCAGCAGTTACTCCGGGGGGCGAGATACGCAGTATTTT	CASSYSGGRDTQYF
TRBV2	TRBD1	once	TRBJ2-2	TGTGCCATACAGGGGGTACTAGACACCGGGGAGCTGTTTTTT	CAIQGVLDTGELFF
TRBV30	.	.	TRBJ1-5	TGTGCCTGGAGTAAGTCTTCGGGCAATCAGCCCCAGCATTTT	CAWSKSSGNQPQHF
TRBV4-2	.	.	TRBJ2-3	TGTGCCAGCAGCCAAGTTCATAGGGGCGACACAGATACGCAGTATTTT	CASSQVHRGDTDTQYF
TRBV6-6	.	.	TRBJ2-3	TGTGCCAGCAGTTACTCGACGGGAGATACGCAGTATTTT	CASSYSTGDTQYF
TRBV11-2	TRBD2	.	TRBJ2-1	TGTGCCAGCAGCTTAGACCCTGGGACTAGCGGGGGGGGATACAATGAGCAGTTCTTC	CASSLDPGTSGGGYNEQFF
TRBV11-2	.	.	TRBJ1-2	TGTGCCAGCAGCTTAAACGAATACGGGACTAAACTCTATGGCTACACCTTC	CASSLNEYGTKLYGYTF
TRBV30	.	.	TRBJ1-1	TGTGCCTGGAGTGTAGTGCAGGACACTGAAGCTTTCTTT	CAWSVVQDTEAFF
TRBV6-5	TRBD1	.	TRBJ1-3	TGTGCCAGCAGACTGACAGGGCGAGATGGAAACACCATATATTTT	CASRLTGRDGNTIYF
TRBV7-8	TRBD1	.	TRBJ2-1	TGTGCCAGCAGCTTAGCGGTCTGGGACAGGGGATCAAATCGGTCCAATGAGCAGTTCTTC	CASSLAVWDRGSNRSNEQFF
TRBV7-3	TRBD1	few	TRBJ2-7	TGTGCCAGCACCTGTGGAACCTCTCGGGACAGGGGCTACGAGCAGTACTTC	CASTCGTSRDRGYEQYF
TRBV5-1	TRBD1	once	TRBJ1-1	TGCGCCAGCAGCACACAGGGGTTGTCCACTGAAGCTTTCTTT	CASSTQGLSTEAFF
TRBV2	TRBD2	.	TRBJ2-1	TGTGCCAGCAGTGAGGGAGCGGGGGGGCCTATTGAGCAGTTCTTC	CASSEGAGGPIEQFF
TRBV7-6	TRBD2	.	TRBJ2-7	TGTGCCAGCAGTCCAGGGAGGGCGGTTATCTACGAGCAGTACTTC	CASSPGRAVIYEQYF
TRBV5-1	TRBD2	.	TRBJ2-7	TGCGCCAGCAGCTTTAAGGCAGCGGGGGGCTACGAGCAGTACTTC	CASSFKAAGGYEQYF